The T cell receptor beta chain described here comes from a study of T cell repertoires in cytomegalovirus infection. The overall study: Both CMV infection and a matching HLA type were indicated by public TCR beta signatures. Notes on the study in general: Cumulative frequency (of public TCR beta family members) identified carriers of CMV plus the relevant HLA. It was HLA-C-restricted CMV-specific TCR beta clonotypes that dominated the response ex vivo.

MiXCR, applied by TCRdb to the reads, yields one record per CDR3 protein. The table has about 260,000 distinct CDR3 sequences, approximately 10% seen once. About this clonotype: Its matching antigen is unknown.

CDR1 is LGHDT, CDR2 YNNKEL, per germline (reference sequence). V lost 0 bases and J 3 bases, leaving 9 bases between the germline ends. This CDR3 spans 14 amino acids. The sequence was collected from a human donor in good health (CMV status not recorded). Some clones in this sample may be carry-over from other donors' samples. The sequencing sample was made of PBMCs. The V call is TRBV3-1, the J call TRBJ2-7; D uncertain. The CDR3 loop reads CASSQDLGNYEQYF. Here the CDR3 DNA reads TGTGCCAGCAGCCAAGATCTAGGGAACTACGAGCAGTACTTC.